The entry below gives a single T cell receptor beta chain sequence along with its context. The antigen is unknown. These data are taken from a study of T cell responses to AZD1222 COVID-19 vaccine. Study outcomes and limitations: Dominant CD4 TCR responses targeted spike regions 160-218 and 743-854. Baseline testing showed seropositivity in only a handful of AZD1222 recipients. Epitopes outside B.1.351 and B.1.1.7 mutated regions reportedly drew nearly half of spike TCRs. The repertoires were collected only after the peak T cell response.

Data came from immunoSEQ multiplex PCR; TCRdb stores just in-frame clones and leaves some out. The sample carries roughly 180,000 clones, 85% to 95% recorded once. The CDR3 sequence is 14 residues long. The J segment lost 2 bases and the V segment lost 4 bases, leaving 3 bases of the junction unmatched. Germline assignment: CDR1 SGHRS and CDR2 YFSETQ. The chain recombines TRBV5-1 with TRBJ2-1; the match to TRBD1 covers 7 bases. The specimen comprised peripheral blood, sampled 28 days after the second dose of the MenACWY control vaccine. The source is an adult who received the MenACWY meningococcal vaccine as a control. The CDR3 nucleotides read TGCGCCAGCAGCCCCGGGACAGCCTACAATGAGCAGTTCTTC. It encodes CASSPGTAYNEQFF. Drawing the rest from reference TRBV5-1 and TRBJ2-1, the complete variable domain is KAGVTQTPRYLIKTRGQQVTLSCSPISGHRSVSWYQQTPGQGLQFLFEYFSETQRNKGNFPGRFSGRQFSNSRSEMNVSTLELGDSALYLCASSPGTAYNEQFFGPGTRLTVL.